The 26 T cell receptor beta chains listed next were all sequenced from one sample in a study of CXCR3-negative and CXCR3-positive naive CD8 T cells. It was by 5' RACE with UMI labels that the TRB cDNA libraries were prepared. Following a re-call of the 5' RACE reads, TCRdb has one entry per CDR3 protein and lacks DNA. This repertoire includes approximately 40,000 distinct CDR3 sequences. Sequenced input: memory CD8+ T cells from blood. These receptors all stem from a human donor in good health. Some clones in this sample may be carry-over from other donors' samples.

The J gene is TRBJ2-1, the V gene TRBV4-1; TCRdb proposes TRBD1, but this gene call is untestable without DNA. The germline gives CDR1 MGHRA, CDR2 YSYEKL. This CDR3 is built from 16 residues. This CDR3 reads CASSRRGAGDNNEQFF.

CDR3: CASNPRSGMNTEAFF. The chain couples TRBV7-9 to TRBJ1-1; lacking DNA, the TRBD1 call made by TCRdb goes unchecked. Germline assignment: CDR1 SEHNR and CDR2 FQNEAQ (reference sequence). The CDR3 runs to 15 residues.

The chain has TRBV25-1 and TRBJ1-2; the D call of TRBD1 rests on TCRdb alone, since no DNA is present to check it. There are 14 residues in the CDR3. CDR1 is MGHDK, CDR2 SYGVNS, per germline. CDR3 protein: CATSKGRGSYGYTF.

The rearrangement uses TRBV25-1 and TRBJ2-7. The CDR3 is 12 residues long. Germline V gene data show CDR1 as MGHDK and CDR2 as SYGVNS. The CDR3 sequence: CASSDLSYEQYF.

The chain couples TRBV29-1 to TRBJ2-7. The CDR3 runs 14 residues. Germline V gives CDR1 SQVTM, CDR2 ANQGSEA. CDR3 sequence reads: CSVEDQETHYEQYF.

V gene TRBV23-1 combines with J gene TRBJ2-1; the TRBD2 assignment by TCRdb is unverifiable without DNA. TRBV23-1 is treated as an ORF (open reading frame) with a function not yet certain. CDR3 length: 15 amino acids. The CDR3 sequence: CASSQSRGVDNEQFF.

The chain has TRBV29-1 and TRBJ1-3; absent DNA, TCRdb's TRBD1 call cannot be checked. Germline V gene lookup returns CDR1 SQVTM and CDR2 ANQGSEA. The CDR3 has 13 amino acids. The CDR3: CSVDGGHGNTIYF.

The J gene is TRBJ2-7, the V gene TRBV28. The germline CDR1 and CDR2 sequences are MDHEN and SYDVKM. CDR3 size: 11 residues. The CDR3 loop is CASSPTHEQYF.

V is TRBV2 and J is TRBJ1-1; TCRdb indicates TRBD1, and absent DNA this call remains unverified. The CDR3 has 11 residues. Germline CDR1 reads SNHLY; CDR2 reads FYNNEI. CDR3 protein: CASRTGTEAFF.

The rearrangement uses TRBV14 and TRBJ2-1. The length of the CDR3 is 16 residues. Germline assignment: CDR1 SGHDN and CDR2 FVKESK. The CDR3 loop reads CASSQEWASAYNEQFF.

The rearrangement joins TRBV28 to TRBJ1-1; the TRBD1 assignment by TCRdb is unverifiable without DNA. This CDR3 is 16 amino acids long. The V gene's germline CDR1 is MDHEN and CDR2 SYDVKM. The CDR3: CASSDGQVGLGTEAFF.

The chain links TRBV28 to TRBJ1-3. The length of the CDR3 is 14 residues. Per germline, CDR1 MDHEN and CDR2 SYDVKM. This CDR3 is CASRIGTSGNTIYF.

This sequence joins TRBV5-1 and TRBJ2-7. This CDR3 spans 15 amino acids. Germline CDR1 reads SGHRS; CDR2 reads YFSETQ. The CDR3 protein is CASSLRSSDSYEQYF.

The V call is TRBV29-1, the J call TRBJ2-5; no DNA is available, so the TRBD1 call from TCRdb remains unchecked. The germline gives CDR1 SQVTM, CDR2 ANQGSEA. This CDR3 has 15 residues. The CDR3 here is CSVDARATFQETQYF.

The chain is built from TRBV15 and TRBJ2-1; TCRdb calls TRBD1, which cannot be checked without DNA. The CDR3 consists of 12 residues. Germline CDR1 reads LNHNV; CDR2 reads YYDKDF (reference sequence). The CDR3 spells CATSSTGNEQFF.

The CDR3 sequence is CSVEGSDTSGGGSEQFF. The J gene is TRBJ2-1, the V gene TRBV29-1; TCRdb indicates TRBD2, and absent DNA this call remains unverified. Looked up from germline, CDR1 is SQVTM and CDR2 is ANQGSEA. The length of the CDR3 is 17 residues.

The J gene is TRBJ2-3, the V gene TRBV4-2; TCRdb selects TRBD1, and the lack of DNA leaves this call unchecked. This CDR3 has 17 amino acids. Germline loops: CDR1 LGHNA, CDR2 YNFKEQ. CDR3 residues: CASSQDTGQGGPDTQYF.

The chain couples TRBV6-4 to TRBJ2-2; checking the TCRdb D call of TRBD2 is not possible without DNA. Germline V lookup: CDR1 MRHNA, CDR2 SNTAGT. The CDR3 extends over 15 amino acids. The CDR3 loop is CASSEGGGDTGELFF.

The CDR3 region is CASSQRDSSLGELFF. The chain carries TRBV28 and TRBJ2-2; the D gene TCRdb calls, TRBD1, cannot be checked with no DNA. CDR3 size: 15 residues. The V gene's germline CDR1 is MDHEN and CDR2 SYDVKM.

This chain's CDR3 is CASSELLGQGFGAFF. The V gene is TRBV25-1, the J gene TRBJ1-1; absent DNA, TCRdb's TRBD1 call cannot be checked. The V gene's germline CDR1 is MGHDK and CDR2 SYGVNS. The CDR3 consists of 15 residues. The full variable domain, its missing parts supplied by reference TRBV25-1 and TRBJ1-1, is EADIYQTPRYLVIGTGKKITLECSQTMGHDKMYWYQQDPGMELHLIHYSYGVNSTEKGDLSSESTVSRIRTEHFPLTLESARPSHTSQYLCASSELLGQGFGAFFGQGTRLTVV.

The chain has TRBV28 and TRBJ2-7; the TRBD2 assignment by TCRdb is unverifiable without DNA. This CDR3 is 14 amino acids long. Germline CDR1 MDHEN, CDR2 SYDVKM. CDR3 loop: CASSTQASGYEQYF.

CDR3 amino acids: CASSQGVGTGDYEQYF. J is TRBJ2-7 and V is TRBV4-3; TCRdb selects TRBD1, and the lack of DNA leaves this call unchecked. Germline CDR1 LGHNA, CDR2 YSLEER. This CDR3 has 16 amino acids.

V and J are TRBV10-2 and TRBJ2-1. In germline, CDR1 is WSHSY, CDR2 SAAADI. This CDR3 spans 13 amino acids. The CDR3 sequence: CASSESTGNEQFF.

This chain uses TRBV29-1 with TRBJ1-1; lacking DNA, the TRBD1 call made by TCRdb goes unchecked. CDR1 is SQVTM, CDR2 ANQGSEA, per germline. The CDR3 length is 15 residues. CDR3 amino acids: CSAGGTGGVDTEAFF.

This chain connects TRBV7-8 to TRBJ2-2; TCRdb's D call of TRBD2 is untestable without DNA. The CDR3 is made up of 16 amino acids. The germline CDR1 and CDR2 sequences are SGHVS and FQNEAQ. CDR3: CASSTRLAGITGELFF.

The chain carries TRBV7-9 and TRBJ1-6; the TCRdb call, TRBD1, lacks DNA for checking. Germline V gene data show CDR1 as SEHNR and CDR2 as FQNEAQ (reference sequence). The CDR3 sequence is 15 residues long. The CDR3 protein is CASSPAPGGGSPLHF.